These T cell receptor beta chains were read from a single sample in a study of cytomegalovirus exposure and HLA in healthy donors. The table came from immunoSEQ multiplex PCR; TCRdb's copy has only in-frame clones and leaves some out. Found here are 150,000 to 200,000 clones, 80% to 90% of them singletons; the top ten hold approximately 8.5%. Sample: PBMCs. These receptors originate from a young man in good health and CMV-seropositive. The CDR3 runs from the conserved cysteine through the conserved F or W. A D gene is named only where the DNA matches it firmly. Size is omitted from some rows. Given values are once, few, many or a class for expanded clones.

j_gene: TRBJ2-7; d_gene: TRBD2; abundance: NA; v_gene: TRBV11-1; CDR3nt: TGTGCCAGCAGCTTATTGCGGGAGCCATACTACGAGCAGTACTTC; CDR3aa: CASSLLREPYYEQYF
j_gene: TRBJ1-6; d_gene: NA; abundance: NA; v_gene: TRBV7-2; CDR3nt: TGTGCCAGCAGCCCTAGGACTTATAATTCACCCCTCCACTTT; CDR3aa: CASSPRTYNSPLHF
j_gene: TRBJ1-2; d_gene: NA; abundance: NA; v_gene: TRBV5-1; CDR3nt: TGCGCCAGCAGCTTGACTTCTTCAGGGTCCAGGGGCTACACCTTC; CDR3aa: CASSLTSSGSRGYTF
j_gene: TRBJ2-2; d_gene: NA; abundance: NA; v_gene: TRBV12-5; CDR3nt: TGTGCTAGTGGTCCCCCGGGAAGGCGCGGGGAGCTGTTTTTT; CDR3aa: CASGPPGRRGELFF
j_gene: TRBJ2-2; d_gene: TRBD1; abundance: NA; v_gene: TRBV18; CDR3nt: TGTGCCAGCTCACTCAGGACAGGGAACACCGGGGAGCTGTTTTTT; CDR3aa: CASSLRTGNTGELFF
j_gene: TRBJ2-1; d_gene: TRBD1; abundance: NA; v_gene: TRBV6-1; CDR3nt: TGTGCCAGCAGTGAAGCGGGTGACAGGGTGACCTACAATGAGCAGTTCTTC; CDR3aa: CASSEAGDRVTYNEQFF
j_gene: TRBJ1-6; d_gene: NA; abundance: NA; v_gene: TRBV2; CDR3nt: TGTGCCAGTTTGTACCTACTTAATTCACCCCTCCACTTT; CDR3aa: CASLYLLNSPLHF
j_gene: TRBJ2-7; d_gene: TRBD1; abundance: NA; v_gene: TRBV27; CDR3nt: TGTGCCAGCAGTTTCGGACAGGAGAGCTCCTACGAGCAGTACTTC; CDR3aa: CASSFGQESSYEQYF
j_gene: TRBJ1-3; d_gene: NA; abundance: NA; v_gene: TRBV27; CDR3nt: TGTGCCAGCAGGTCAGGCTTACTCTCTGGAAACACCATATATTTT; CDR3aa: CASRSGLLSGNTIYF
j_gene: TRBJ2-4; d_gene: NA; abundance: once; v_gene: TRBV9; CDR3nt: TGTGCCAGCAGCGTAGGGATCAGCCCGGGGAACATTCAGTACTTC; CDR3aa: CASSVGISPGNIQYF
j_gene: TRBJ2-2; d_gene: TRBD2; abundance: NA; v_gene: TRBV5-4; CDR3nt: TGTGCCAGCAGCCTGGGGGGGGTAACTACCGGGGAGCTGTTTTTT; CDR3aa: CASSLGGVTTGELFF
j_gene: TRBJ2-5; d_gene: NA; abundance: NA; v_gene: TRBV6-1; CDR3nt: TGTGCCAGCAGTGAGAGGTGGGGCGGACAAGAGAATCAGTACTTC; CDR3aa: CASSERWGGQENQYF
j_gene: TRBJ2-5; d_gene: TRBD1; abundance: NA; v_gene: TRBV5-1; CDR3nt: TGCGCCAGCAGCTGGGGACAGGGAGGGGAGACCCAGTACTTC; CDR3aa: CASSWGQGGETQYF
j_gene: TRBJ2-7; d_gene: NA; abundance: NA; v_gene: TRBV27; CDR3nt: TGTGCCAGCAGTCCCGGACAGACCGAGCAGTACTTC; CDR3aa: CASSPGQTEQYF
j_gene: TRBJ1-1; d_gene: NA; abundance: once; v_gene: TRBV19; CDR3nt: TGTGCCAGTAGTATCAGAGGCACTGAAGCTTTCTTT; CDR3aa: CASSIRGTEAFF
j_gene: TRBJ2-5; d_gene: TRBD2; abundance: NA; v_gene: TRBV14; CDR3nt: TGTGCCAGCAGCCAACTACCTCCCGGGACTAGCGGGGGGGCCTTTTCAAAGGAGACCCAGTACTTC; CDR3aa: CASSQLPPGTSGGAFSKETQYF
j_gene: TRBJ1-1; d_gene: NA; abundance: NA; v_gene: TRBV4-1; CDR3nt: TGCGCCAGCAGCCAAGATTCAGGGACTTTCTCTGGGGAAGCTTTCTTT; CDR3aa: CASSQDSGTFSGEAFF
j_gene: TRBJ2-1; d_gene: TRBD1; abundance: NA; v_gene: TRBV15; CDR3nt: TGTGCCACCAGCAGGCGAACAGGGGCCCGGACCCCGCATAACAATGAGCAGTTCTTC; CDR3aa: CATSRRTGARTPHNNEQFF
j_gene: TRBJ2-5; d_gene: TRBD1; abundance: NA; v_gene: TRBV6-1; CDR3nt: TGTGCCAGCAGTCTAAGGACAGGGGGACGTGAGACCCAGTACTTC; CDR3aa: CASSLRTGGRETQYF
j_gene: TRBJ1-1; d_gene: NA; abundance: NA; v_gene: TRBV7-9; CDR3nt: TGTGCCAGCAGCACAACGCCGACAGGGAACACTGAAGCTTTCTTT; CDR3aa: CASSTTPTGNTEAFF
j_gene: TRBJ2-1; d_gene: TRBD2; abundance: NA; v_gene: TRBV4-3; CDR3nt: TGCGCCAGCAGCCAAGGGCTAGCGGGGGCCCTTGCGCAGTTCTTC; CDR3aa: CASSQGLAGALAQFF
j_gene: TRBJ2-1; d_gene: NA; abundance: NA; v_gene: TRBV6-1; CDR3nt: TGTGCCAGCAGTGAAGCGCAGGGCTCCTACAATGAGCAGTTCTTC; CDR3aa: CASSEAQGSYNEQFF
j_gene: TRBJ2-3; d_gene: TRBD2; abundance: NA; v_gene: TRBV7-2; CDR3nt: TGTGCCAGCAGCTACCCTCTTGGTAGCGGGGGCACAGATACGCAGTATTTT; CDR3aa: CASSYPLGSGGTDTQYF
j_gene: TRBJ2-5; d_gene: TRBD2; abundance: NA; v_gene: TRBV6-4; CDR3nt: TGTGCCAGCAGTGCAGTAGCGGGGGGGCAAGAGACCCAATACTTC; CDR3aa: CASSAVAGGQETQYF
j_gene: TRBJ2-3; d_gene: TRBD2; abundance: NA; v_gene: TRBV7-6; CDR3nt: TGTGCCAGCGGGACTAGCGGGGGTACAGATACGCAGTATTTT; CDR3aa: CASGTSGGTDTQYF
j_gene: TRBJ2-3; d_gene: TRBD2; abundance: few; v_gene: TRBV5-4; CDR3nt: TGTGCCAGCAGCGGTTGGCGGGGGGGTTGGGATACGCAGTATTTT; CDR3aa: CASSGWRGGWDTQYF
j_gene: TRBJ1-2; d_gene: TRBD1; abundance: NA; v_gene: TRBV7-9; CDR3nt: TGTGCCAGCAGCTGGGACAGGGCTGGAGACTACACCTTC; CDR3aa: CASSWDRAGDYTF
j_gene: TRBJ1-6; d_gene: NA; abundance: NA; v_gene: TRBV27; CDR3nt: TGTGCCAGCAGTTTACGGCAGGGTGGCTATAATTCACCCCTCCACTTT; CDR3aa: CASSLRQGGYNSPLHF
j_gene: TRBJ1-6; d_gene: TRBD1; abundance: NA; v_gene: TRBV2; CDR3nt: TGTGCCAGCAGTATAGGTCCGGGACAGATTAATTCACCCCTCCACTTT; CDR3aa: CASSIGPGQINSPLHF
j_gene: TRBJ2-5; d_gene: NA; abundance: NA; v_gene: TRBV7-9; CDR3nt: TGTGCCAGCAGCACTAGACTAGAGAGACCTTTACAAGAGACCCAGTACTTC; CDR3aa: CASSTRLERPLQETQYF
j_gene: TRBJ1-4; d_gene: NA; abundance: NA; v_gene: TRBV25-1; CDR3nt: TGTGCCAGCAGTGACTCCCGCAGGGTTGAAAAACTGTTTTTT; CDR3aa: CASSDSRRVEKLFF
j_gene: TRBJ2-5; d_gene: NA; abundance: NA; v_gene: TRBV7-2; CDR3nt: TGTGCCAGCAGCTCTGGACAGACACGGGGCGCCCAGTACTTC; CDR3aa: CASSSGQTRGAQYF
j_gene: TRBJ2-1; d_gene: NA; abundance: NA; v_gene: TRBV19; CDR3nt: TGTGCCAGCCGTCGGGGGGCCGCGAGCTCCTACAATGAGCAGTTCTTC; CDR3aa: CASRRGAASSYNEQFF
j_gene: TRBJ1-6; d_gene: NA; abundance: NA; v_gene: TRBV11-2; CDR3nt: TGTGCCAGCAGCTTAGGCGATAGCTCCTATAATTCACCCCTCCACTTT; CDR3aa: CASSLGDSSYNSPLHF
j_gene: TRBJ2-7; d_gene: NA; abundance: NA; v_gene: TRBV2; CDR3nt: TGTGCCAGCAGTGAAAGGTGGGGGGGCCTCTACGAGCAGTACTTC; CDR3aa: CASSERWGGLYEQYF
j_gene: TRBJ2-4; d_gene: NA; abundance: NA; v_gene: TRBV2; CDR3nt: TGTGCCAGCAGTGAAGCGCTGTCCTTGGCTCCCAAAAACATTCAGTACTTC; CDR3aa: CASSEALSLAPKNIQYF
j_gene: TRBJ1-6; d_gene: TRBD1; abundance: NA; v_gene: TRBV19; CDR3nt: TGTGCCAGTAGCATTCCGGGACAGGGGATCCCGAGCTCCTATAATTCACCCCTCCACTTT; CDR3aa: CASSIPGQGIPSSYNSPLHF
j_gene: TRBJ1-4; d_gene: NA; abundance: NA; v_gene: TRBV4-3; CDR3nt: TGCGCCAGCAGCCTCCGGACGGCGGGAAAACTGTTTTTT; CDR3aa: CASSLRTAGKLFF
j_gene: TRBJ2-3; d_gene: TRBD2; abundance: NA; v_gene: TRBV4-1; CDR3nt: TGCGCCAGCAGCCAAGATCTAGCGGACACAGATACGCAGTATTTT; CDR3aa: CASSQDLADTDTQYF
j_gene: TRBJ2-7; d_gene: NA; abundance: NA; v_gene: TRBV7-6; CDR3nt: TGTGCCAGCAGCCAAGAGGGCGCTGGTTACGAGCAGTACTTC; CDR3aa: CASSQEGAGYEQYF
j_gene: TRBJ1-2; d_gene: TRBD1; abundance: NA; v_gene: TRBV11-2; CDR3nt: TGTGCCAGCAGCTTCGGGACAGGGGCTCTCTATGGCTACACCTTC; CDR3aa: CASSFGTGALYGYTF
j_gene: TRBJ2-5; d_gene: TRBD1; abundance: NA; v_gene: TRBV9; CDR3nt: TGTGCCAGCAGCGTAGAGGGGACAGTAAAAGAGACCCAGTACTTC; CDR3aa: CASSVEGTVKETQYF
j_gene: TRBJ1-1; d_gene: NA; abundance: NA; v_gene: TRBV5-1; CDR3nt: TGCGCCAGCAGCTTACGGTCGGGGGTAGACACTGAAGCTTTCTTT; CDR3aa: CASSLRSGVDTEAFF
j_gene: TRBJ1-3; d_gene: TRBD1; abundance: NA; v_gene: TRBV6-6; CDR3nt: TGTGCCAGCAGTACACAGGGGGTGGCTGGAAACACCATATATTTT; CDR3aa: CASSTQGVAGNTIYF
j_gene: TRBJ1-4; d_gene: TRBD1; abundance: NA; v_gene: TRBV5-1; CDR3nt: TGCGCCAGCCAAACCGGGACAGGGAATGAAGAACTGTTTTTT; CDR3aa: CASQTGTGNEELFF
j_gene: TRBJ2-3; d_gene: TRBD2; abundance: NA; v_gene: TRBV19; CDR3nt: TGTGCCAGTAGTTTACTAGCGGGGTCGCGGGGAGATACGCAGTATTTT; CDR3aa: CASSLLAGSRGDTQYF